What follows is one T cell receptor (beta chain) and its context. Single viable CD3+CD4+CD8-CD45RO+ cells were sorted as the memory CD4+ T cells. This sample was taken from a study of memory CD4+ T cells and cytomegalovirus serostatus. Study-wide context: Healthy Belgian adult donors included about nine CMV-positive and 20 to 30 CMV-negative people.

Repertoires were generated with immunoSEQ multiplex PCR, while TCRdb's copy carries only in-frame clones and drops some. The sample consists of roughly 49,000 clones, over 75% of them appearing once. Germline values: CDR1 MNHNS, CDR2 SASEGT. The CDR3 has 15 amino acids. V lost 0 bases and J 2 bases, leaving 10 bases between the germline ends. Sequences were obtained from memory CD4+ T cells from blood. This rearrangement joins TRBV6-1 to TRBJ1-2; D possibly corresponds to TRBD1 (5 bases). The TCR sequence derives from an adult in good health and CMV-seronegative. CDR3 sequence reads: CASSEAERQNYGYTF. The CDR3 nucleotides read TGTGCCAGCAGTGAAGCGGAGAGACAGAACTATGGCTACACCTTC.